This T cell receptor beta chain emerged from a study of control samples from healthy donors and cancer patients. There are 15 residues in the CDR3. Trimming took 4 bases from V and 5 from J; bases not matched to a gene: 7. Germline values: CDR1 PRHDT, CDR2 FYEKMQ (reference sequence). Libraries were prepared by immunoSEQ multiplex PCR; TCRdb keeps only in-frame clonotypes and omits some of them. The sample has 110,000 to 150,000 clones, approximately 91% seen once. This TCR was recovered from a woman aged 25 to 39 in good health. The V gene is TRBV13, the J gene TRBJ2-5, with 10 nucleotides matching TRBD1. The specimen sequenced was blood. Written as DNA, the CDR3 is TGTGCCAGCAGCTCCCCGACAGGGGGCCGGGAGACCCAGTACTTC. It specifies CASSSPTGGRETQYF.